Below, 15 T cell receptor beta chains from the same sample are listed, as sequenced in a study of beta chain features in type 1 diabetes. The investigators reverse transcribed all of the isolated RNA, so they sequenced expressed TCRB transcripts. The table came from immunoSEQ multiplex PCR; TCRdb's copy has only in-frame clones and leaves some out. The profile shows 600,000 to 650,000 clones, 15% of them singletons. Sequenced sample: naive CD4+ T cells from blood. Every receptor here comes from a man between 18 and 35 years old in good health.

The chain links TRBV9 to TRBJ1-6; tentative D call: TRBD1 (5 bases). There are 14 residues in the CDR3. Trimming took 6 bases from V and 5 from J, leaving 12 bases between them. CDR1 SGDLS and CDR2 YYNGEE come from the germline V gene. CDR3 nucleotides: TGTGCCAGCACCGTGGGACTAGATAATTCACCCCTCCACTTT. Amino acids: CASTVGLDNSPLHF.

This clone was observed a handful of times. V is TRBV15 and J is TRBJ2-2; 7 bases agree with TRBD1. CDR1 LNHNV and CDR2 YYDKDF come from the germline V gene (reference sequence). The CDR3 totals 15 residues. V trimming: 3 bases; J trimming: 5 bases; junction bases outside the gene matches: 6. CDR3: CATSSGRQGTGELFF. The CDR3 bases are TGTGCCACCAGCAGTGGGAGACAGGGAACCGGGGAGCTGTTTTTT. The complete variable domain, with remaining parts taken from reference TRBV15 and TRBJ2-2, reads DAMVIQNPRYQVTQFGKPVTLSCSQTLNHNVMYWYQQKSSQAPKLLFHYYDKDFNNEADTPDNFQSRRPNTSFCFLDIRSPGLGDTAMYLCATSSGRQGTGELFFGEGSRLTVL.

This clone has at least ten counts. V is TRBV6-6 and J is TRBJ2-1; no firm D call. Germline V gene data show CDR1 as MNHNY and CDR2 as SVGAGI (reference sequence). This CDR3 is 8 amino acids long. The CDR3 DNA sequence: TGTGGGGTGGGTGAGCAGTTCTTC. It encodes CGVGEQFF.

The chain links TRBV10-3 to TRBJ2-2; 9 positions agree with TRBD1. V lost 2 bases and J lost 6; bases outside the gene matches: 4. CDR1 and CDR2 (germline): ENHRY, SYGVKD. CDR3 length: 15 residues. CDR3 in DNA: TGTGCCATCAGTGAGGGGGACAGGGTTCCCGGGGAGCTGTTTTTT. Residues: CAISEGDRVPGELFF.

This clone was seen a handful of times. The chain employs TRBV19 and TRBJ2-1; 8 nucleotides match TRBD2. Germline V gives CDR1 LNHDA, CDR2 SQIVND (reference sequence). The CDR3 totals 15 residues. Germline trimming cut 3 bases from V and 8 bases from J; bases unmatched to any gene: 9. CDR3 sequence (DNA): TGTGCCAGTAGTATGCTAGCGGGTAGGTCCGATGAGCAGTTCTTC. This encodes CASSMLAGRSDEQFF.

The genes are TRBV2 and TRBJ1-2; no definite D call. V lost 4 bases, J lost 0 bases, and 12 bases lay in between. This CDR3 region has 15 residues. CDR1 and CDR2 from the germline V gene are SNHLY and FYNNEI. CDR3 coding DNA: TGTGCCAGCAGTGGACCGGGTGGAGCTAACTATGGCTACACCTTC. This sequence encodes CASSGPGGANYGYTF.

The genes are TRBV5-6 and TRBJ1-5; D possibly corresponds to TRBD1 (5 bases). There are 15 residues in the CDR3. Germline lookup yields CDR1 SGHDT and CDR2 YYEEEE. Between the trimmed V and J ends, which lost 0 bases and 6 bases, there was a span of 13 bases. The CDR3 DNA is TGTGCCAGCAGCTTGGGGGGCGGCGCTGGTCAGCCCCAGCATTTT. Translation: CASSLGGGAGQPQHF.

The sample holds a few counts of this clone. The CDR3: CASSFRPGSQETQYF. The CDR3 nucleotides are TGTGCCAGCAGCTTTCGCCCAGGATCGCAAGAGACCCAGTACTTC. V is TRBV5-4 and J is TRBJ2-5; D gene uncertain. Germline CDR1 reads SGHNT; CDR2 reads YYREEE (reference sequence). V shed 2 bases and J shed 2 bases, with 13 bases lying between them. This CDR3 is built from 15 residues.

This rearrangement joins TRBV20-1 to TRBJ2-1, with D unclear. The CDR3 is 11 residues long. V lost 6 bases to trimming and J lost 9 bases, with 12 bases between them. Germline V lookup: CDR1 DFQATT, CDR2 SNEGSKA (reference sequence). The CDR3 sequence: CSAPFLGEQFF. The CDR3 coding sequence is TGCAGTGCCCCTTTTCTGGGTGAGCAGTTCTTC.

The count of this clone is one. V usage is TRBV7-3 and J usage is TRBJ2-5, with D maybe TRBD1 (6 bases). The CDR3 runs to 13 residues. Germline V gene lookup returns CDR1 SGHTA and CDR2 FQGTGA. Deletions cut 3 bases from V and 5 bases from J, with 10 bases between. The CDR3 sequence: CASSFAGVETQYF. The CDR3 nucleotides are TGTGCCAGCAGCTTTGCAGGGGTGGAGACCCAGTACTTC. Looking up the rest from reference TRBV7-3 and TRBJ2-5 gives the full variable domain: GAGVSQTPSNKVTEKGKYVELRCDPISGHTALYWYRQSLGQGPEFLIYFQGTGAADDSGLPNDRFFAVRPEGSVSTLKIQRTERGDSAVYLCASSFAGVETQYFGPGTRLLVL.

J is TRBJ1-2 and V is TRBV25-1; D is ambiguous. The germline V gene encodes CDR1 MGHDK and CDR2 SYGVNS. V gave up 1 base and J gave up 8 bases, with 8 bases separating them. This CDR3 has 12 residues. This CDR3 reads CASSEFPRGYTF. The CDR3 bases are TGTGCCAGCAGTGAATTCCCCCGGGGCTACACCTTC.

In its sample, this clone was seen a few times. V is TRBV10-3 and J is TRBJ2-1, with TRBD2 matching 12 bases. This CDR3 has 15 residues. Trimming took 5 bases from V and 9 from J; bases not matched to a gene: 8. CDR1 ENHRY and CDR2 SYGVKD come from the germline V gene. The CDR3 region is CAISSTSGRDSEQFF. The DNA for the CDR3 is TGTGCCATCAGTTCGACTAGCGGGAGAGATAGTGAGCAGTTCTTC.

A remark on this clone: In the same sample, other DNA sequences code for this CDR3. The chain carries TRBV30 and TRBJ2-3, with D unclear. CDR1 and CDR2 from the germline V gene are GTSNPN and SVGIG (reference sequence). With 0 bases removed from V and 1 base from J, the gap between germline ends came to 5 bases. CDR3 length equals 13 residues. The DNA for the CDR3 is TGTGCCTGGAGTGTTGGTGGCACAGATACGCAGTATTTT. Amino acids: CAWSVGGTDTQYF. Full variable domain (remainder filled in from reference TRBV30 and TRBJ2-3): SQTIHQWPATLVQPVGSPLSLECTVEGTSNPNLYWYRQAAGRGLQLLFYSVGIGQISSEVPQNLSASRPQDRQFILSSKKLLLSDSGFYLCAWSVGGTDTQYFGPGTRLTVL.

The CDR3 nucleotides read TGTGCCAGCAGCGTTGCTCAGGGGGCGAACGAGCAGTACTTC. This translates into CASSVAQGANEQYF. The V call is TRBV9, the J call TRBJ2-7, with 8 bases that match TRBD1. The CDR3 spans 14 residues. Germline V lookup: CDR1 SGDLS, CDR2 YYNGEE. The V segment lost 2 bases and the J segment 5 bases; nucleotides outside the gene matches: 6.

The rearrangement joins TRBV13 to TRBJ1-3, with 7 bases aligning to TRBD1. V lost 5 bases and J lost 3; bases outside the gene matches: 4. Germline CDR1 reads PRHDT; CDR2 reads FYEKMQ (reference sequence). This CDR3 has 14 residues. The CDR3 DNA follows: TGTGCCAGCAGCGTCAACAGGGGTGGAAACACCATATATTTT. This translates into CASSVNRGGNTIYF.